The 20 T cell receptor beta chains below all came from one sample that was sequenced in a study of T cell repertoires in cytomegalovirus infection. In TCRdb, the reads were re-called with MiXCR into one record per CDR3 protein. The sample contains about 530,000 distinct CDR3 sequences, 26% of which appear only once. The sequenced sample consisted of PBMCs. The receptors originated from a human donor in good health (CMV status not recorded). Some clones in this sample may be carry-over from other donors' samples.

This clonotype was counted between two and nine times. The CDR3 here is CAWLGRRGSFNNEQFF. In DNA form, the CDR3 reads TGTGCCTGGTTGGGCCGTCGAGGGAGTTTTAATAATGAGCAGTTCTTC. This chain joins TRBV30 and TRBJ2-1; D perhaps matches TRBD2 (5 bases). V lost 5 bases and J lost 7, with 24 bases in between. The CDR3 spans 16 residues. Germline assignment: CDR1 GTSNPN and CDR2 SVGIG (reference sequence).

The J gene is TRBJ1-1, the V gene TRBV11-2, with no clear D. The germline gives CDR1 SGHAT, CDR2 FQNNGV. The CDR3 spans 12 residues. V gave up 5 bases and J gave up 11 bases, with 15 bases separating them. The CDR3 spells CASSRGVPPAFF. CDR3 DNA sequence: TGTGCCAGCAGCCGGGGAGTCCCCCCCGCTTTCTTT.

In DNA, the CDR3 is TGTGCCAGCAGCCAAGGGACACCTAATGAAAAACTGTTTTTT. Encoded protein: CASSQGTPNEKLFF. The genes are TRBV7-9 and TRBJ1-4, with D perhaps TRBD1 (6 bases). Germline CDR1 and CDR2: SEHNR and FQNEAQ (reference sequence). V shed 5 bases and J shed 3 bases, with 10 bases lying between them. CDR3 length: 14 amino acids.

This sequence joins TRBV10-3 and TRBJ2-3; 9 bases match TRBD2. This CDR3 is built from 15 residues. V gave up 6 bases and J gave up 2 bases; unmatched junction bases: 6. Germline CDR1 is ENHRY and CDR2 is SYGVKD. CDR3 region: CAIRPAGGSTDTQYF. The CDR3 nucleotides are TGTGCCATCAGGCCGGCGGGAGGGTCCACAGATACGCAGTATTTT.

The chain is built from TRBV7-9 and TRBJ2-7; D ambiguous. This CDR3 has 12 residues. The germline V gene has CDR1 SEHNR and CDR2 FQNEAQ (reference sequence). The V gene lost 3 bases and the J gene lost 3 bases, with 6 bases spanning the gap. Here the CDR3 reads CASSFLNYEQYF. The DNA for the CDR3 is TGTGCCAGCAGCTTCCTAAACTACGAGCAGTACTTC.

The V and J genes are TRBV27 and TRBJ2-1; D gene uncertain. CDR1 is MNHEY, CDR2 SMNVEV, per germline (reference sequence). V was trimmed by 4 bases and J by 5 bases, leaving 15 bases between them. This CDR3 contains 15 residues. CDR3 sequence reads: CASSSLLDGDNEQFF. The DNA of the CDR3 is TGTGCCAGCAGTTCATTGTTGGACGGTGACAATGAGCAGTTCTTC.

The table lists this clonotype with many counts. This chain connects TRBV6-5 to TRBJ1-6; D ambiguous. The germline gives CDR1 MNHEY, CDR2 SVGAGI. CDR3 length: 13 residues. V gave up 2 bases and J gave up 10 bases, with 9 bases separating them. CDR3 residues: CASSYNLESPLHF. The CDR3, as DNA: TGTGCCAGCAGTTACAATCTAGAATCACCCCTCCACTTT.

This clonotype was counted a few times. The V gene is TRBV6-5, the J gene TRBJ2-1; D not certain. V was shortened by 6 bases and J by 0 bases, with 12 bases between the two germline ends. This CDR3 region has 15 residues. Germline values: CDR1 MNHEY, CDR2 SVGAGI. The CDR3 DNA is TGTGCCAGCAGCCCCATGGGAAGCTCCTACAATGAGCAGTTCTTC. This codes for CASSPMGSSYNEQFF.

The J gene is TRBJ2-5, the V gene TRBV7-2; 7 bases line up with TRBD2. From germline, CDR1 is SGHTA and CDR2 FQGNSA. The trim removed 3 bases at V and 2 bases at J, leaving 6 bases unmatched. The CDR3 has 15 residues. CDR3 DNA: TGTGCCAGCAGCTTCGGGGGAGGGATTCAAGAGACCCAGTACTTC. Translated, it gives CASSFGGGIQETQYF.

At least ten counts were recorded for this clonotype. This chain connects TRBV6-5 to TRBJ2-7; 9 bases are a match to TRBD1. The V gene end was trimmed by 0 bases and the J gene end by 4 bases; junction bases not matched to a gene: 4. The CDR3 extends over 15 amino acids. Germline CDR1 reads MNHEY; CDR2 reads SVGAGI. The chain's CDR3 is CASSYSGTGRYEQYF. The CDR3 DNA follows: TGTGCCAGCAGTTACTCGGGGACAGGGCGTTACGAGCAGTACTTC.

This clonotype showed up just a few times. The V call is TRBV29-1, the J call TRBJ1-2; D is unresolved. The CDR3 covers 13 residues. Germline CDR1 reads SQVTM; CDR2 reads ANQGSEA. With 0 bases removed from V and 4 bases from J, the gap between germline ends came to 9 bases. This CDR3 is CSVEDRSLYGYTF. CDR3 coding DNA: TGCAGCGTTGAAGATCGGAGTCTCTATGGCTACACCTTC.

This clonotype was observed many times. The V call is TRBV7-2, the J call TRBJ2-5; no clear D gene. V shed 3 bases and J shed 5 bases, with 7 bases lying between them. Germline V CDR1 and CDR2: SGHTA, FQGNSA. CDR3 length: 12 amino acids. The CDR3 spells CASSFNAETQYF. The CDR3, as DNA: TGTGCCAGCAGCTTCAACGCCGAGACCCAGTACTTC.

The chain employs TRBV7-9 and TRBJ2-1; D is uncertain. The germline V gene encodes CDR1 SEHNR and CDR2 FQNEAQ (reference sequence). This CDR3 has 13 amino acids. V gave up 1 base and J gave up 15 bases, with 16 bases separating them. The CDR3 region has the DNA TGTGCCAGCAGCTTAGAGCCGACGGTCCGCAGGTTCTTC. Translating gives CASSLEPTVRRFF.

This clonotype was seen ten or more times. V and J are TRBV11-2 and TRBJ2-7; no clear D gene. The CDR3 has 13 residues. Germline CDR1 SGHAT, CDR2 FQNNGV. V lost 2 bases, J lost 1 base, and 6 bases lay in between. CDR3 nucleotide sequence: TGTGCCAGCAGCTTACTTTGGTCCTACGAGCAGTACGTC. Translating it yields CASSLLWSYEQYV.

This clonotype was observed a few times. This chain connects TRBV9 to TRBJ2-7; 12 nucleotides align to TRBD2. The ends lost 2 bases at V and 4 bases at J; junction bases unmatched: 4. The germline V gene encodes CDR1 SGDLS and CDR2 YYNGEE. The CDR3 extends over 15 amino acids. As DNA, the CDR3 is TGTGCCAGCAGCGTTTCTAGCGGGAGGGGTTACGAGCAGTACTTC. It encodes CASSVSSGRGYEQYF. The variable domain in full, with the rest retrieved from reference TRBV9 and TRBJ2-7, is DSGVTQTPKHLITATGQRVTLRCSPRSGDLSVYWYQQSLDQGLQFLIQYYNGEERAKGNILERFSAQQFPDLHSELNLSSLELGDSALYFCASSVSSGRGYEQYFGPGTRLTVT.

This CDR3 is CSAYPGQGEDTQYF. CDR3 nucleotide sequence: TGCAGTGCTTATCCGGGACAGGGTGAGGATACGCAGTATTTT. This chain links TRBV20-1 with TRBJ2-3; 9 bases agree with TRBD1. CDR1 DFQATT and CDR2 SNEGSKA come from the germline V gene (reference sequence). V lost 5 bases to trimming and J lost 6 bases; unmatched junction nucleotides: 9. The CDR3 contains 14 residues.

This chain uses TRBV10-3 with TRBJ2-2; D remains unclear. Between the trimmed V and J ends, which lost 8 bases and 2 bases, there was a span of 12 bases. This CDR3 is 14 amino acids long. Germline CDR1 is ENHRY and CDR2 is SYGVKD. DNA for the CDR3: TGTGCCATCGGAGTGACTGGAAACACCGGGGAGCTGTTTTTT. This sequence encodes CAIGVTGNTGELFF.

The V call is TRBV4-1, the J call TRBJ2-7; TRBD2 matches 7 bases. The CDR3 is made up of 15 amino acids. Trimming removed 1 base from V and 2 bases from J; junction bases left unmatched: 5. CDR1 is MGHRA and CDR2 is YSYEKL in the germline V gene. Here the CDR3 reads CASSQVGGRAYEQYV. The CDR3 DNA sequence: TGCGCCAGCAGCCAAGTCGGGGGGAGGGCCTACGAGCAGTACGTC.

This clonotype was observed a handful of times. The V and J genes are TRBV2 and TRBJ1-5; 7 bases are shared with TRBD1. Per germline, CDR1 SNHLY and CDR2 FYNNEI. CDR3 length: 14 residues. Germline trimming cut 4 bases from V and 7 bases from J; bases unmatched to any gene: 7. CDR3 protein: CASSVRDSVQPQHF. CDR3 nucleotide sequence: TGTGCCAGCAGTGTAAGGGACAGCGTACAGCCCCAGCATTTT. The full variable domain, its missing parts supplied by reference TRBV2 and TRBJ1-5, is EPEVTQTPSHQVTQMGQEVILRCVPISNHLYFYWYRQILGQKVEFLVSFYNNEISEKSEIFDDQFSVERPDGSNFTLKIRSTKLEDSAMYFCASSVRDSVQPQHFGDGTRLSIL.

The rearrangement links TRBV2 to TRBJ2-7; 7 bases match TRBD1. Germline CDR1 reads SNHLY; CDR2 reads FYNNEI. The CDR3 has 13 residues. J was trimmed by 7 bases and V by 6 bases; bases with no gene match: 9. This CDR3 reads CASRGMGDREQYV. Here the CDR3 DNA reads TGTGCCAGCAGGGGGATGGGGGACAGAGAGCAGTACGTC.